The rows below give T cell receptor beta chains drawn from one sample of a study of T cell repertoires in cytomegalovirus infection. No cognate antigen is known for these TCRs. Each CDR3 protein is one row after TCRdb ran MiXCR on the reads. This table has a few hundred thousand distinct CDR3 sequences, 35% to 50% appearing once. The material was cultured PBMCs, obtained from culture after CMV antigen stimulation. Receptor source: a human donor in good health (CMV status not recorded). Some clones in this sample may be carry-over from other donors' samples. Both conserved end residues are part of each CDR3. A D gene is named only where the DNA matches it firmly. Clone size is given for some rows only: seen once, a few or many times, or a class if the clone is expanded.

D gene,clone size,J gene,V gene,CDR3 DNA,CDR3 protein
TRBD2,few,TRBJ2-1,TRBV7-9,TGTGCCAGCAGCTCAGGACTAGCGGATTACAATGAGCAGTTCTTC,CASSSGLADYNEQFF
.,.,TRBJ2-7,TRBV2,TGTGCCAGCAGTGATTCTGGGCCTTCCTACGAGCAGTACTTC,CASSDSGPSYEQYF
TRBD1,few,TRBJ1-2,TRBV12-3/TRBV12-4,TGTGCCAGCAGTCCCAGGGGGAGCGGTGGCTACACCTTC,CASSPRGSGGYTF
.,once,TRBJ1-1,TRBV12-3/TRBV12-4,TGTGCCAGCAGTCATATTTGGGGGGAGAACACTGAAGCTTTCTTT,CASSHIWGENTEAFF
.,.,TRBJ1-2,TRBV3-1,TGTGCCAGCAGCCAGTCGGGACCTTATGGCTACACCTTC,CASSQSGPYGYTF
TRBD2,few,TRBJ2-5,TRBV7-2,TGTGCCAGCAGCGCCCGGACTAGCGGGGGGGCGTGGCTAACCCAGTACTTC,CASSARTSGGAWLTQYF
.,.,TRBJ2-3,TRBV6-2/TRBV6-3,TGTGCCAGCAGACCAGGGGCAGATACGCAGTATTTT,CASRPGADTQYF
TRBD2,once,TRBJ2-7,TRBV3-1,TGTGCCAGCAGCCCTTTTAGCGGGAGCTCCTACGAGCAGTACTTC,CASSPFSGSSYEQYF
.,.,TRBJ2-2,TRBV7-9,TGTGCCAGACCTGGCGGATCGAACACCGGGGAGCTGTTTTTT,CARPGGSNTGELFF
TRBD1,.,TRBJ2-3,TRBV7-4,TGTGCCAGCAGCTACGGGCCCGGGACAGGGTACACAGATACGCAGTATTTT,CASSYGPGTGYTDTQYF
.,.,TRBJ1-1,TRBV7-9,TGTGCCAGCAGCCGTTCCCTTAGGGGGGTAACGACTGAAGCTTTCTTT,CASSRSLRGVTTEAFF
.,few,TRBJ2-7,TRBV7-2,TGTGCCAGCAGCCGGCAGGAGACCTCCTACGAGCAGTACTTC,CASSRQETSYEQYF
TRBD2,.,TRBJ2-2,TRBV6-2/TRBV6-3,TGTGCCAGCACCAACCTCGCGGGAGGGCAGAACACCGGGGAGCTGTTTTTT,CASTNLAGGQNTGELFF
TRBD1,.,TRBJ1-1,TRBV12-3/TRBV12-4,TGTGCCAGCAGACAGACAGGGTGGGACACTGAAGCTTTCTTT,CASRQTGWDTEAFF
.,few,TRBJ2-1,TRBV6-5,TGTGCCAGCAGTCTCCGGCGGGCCCACAATGAGCAGTTCTTC,CASSLRRAHNEQFF
.,.,TRBJ1-6,TRBV4-1,TGCGCCAGCAGCCCGAGTGGGGATCAGGTTTCACCCCTCCACTTT,CASSPSGDQVSPLHF
.,.,TRBJ2-1,TRBV19,TGTGCCAGTAGTATAGATCTCGACAGGATATACAATGAGCAGTTCTTC,CASSIDLDRIYNEQFF
.,.,TRBJ1-3,TRBV7-2,TGTGCCAGCAGCTTAGGACCGTATCTCACTGGAAACACCATATATTTT,CASSLGPYLTGNTIYF
.,few,TRBJ1-1,TRBV7-9,TGTGCCAGCAGCATCGGGTGGGGGGGGGACACTGAAGCTTTCTTT,CASSIGWGGDTEAFF
TRBD1,few,TRBJ1-6,TRBV12-3/TRBV12-4,TGTGCCAGCAGACGGACAGGGGGGAATTCACCCCTCCACTTT,CASRRTGGNSPLHF
.,.,TRBJ2-3,TRBV20-1,TGCAGTGCTAGAGACCAGACCAGCACAGATACGCAGTATTTT,CSARDQTSTDTQYF
.,few,TRBJ1-5,TRBV2,TGTGCCAGCAGTGAAGGGCGGACCAGACCCCGTTTT,CASSEGRTRPRF
.,.,TRBJ2-7,TRBV20-1,TGCAGTGCTAGAGACCCTTCTGCCGGGCAGCAGTACTTC,CSARDPSAGQQYF
.,.,TRBJ1-4,TRBV12-3/TRBV12-4,TGTGCCAGCACCCCACCCAGTGCCGGGGCAAAAAATGAAAAACTGTTTTTT,CASTPPSAGAKNEKLFF
TRBD1,many,TRBJ2-3,TRBV7-2,TGTGCCAGCAGCATTGGGACAGGGGCTAGCACAGATACGCAGTATTTT,CASSIGTGASTDTQYF
.,.,TRBJ2-5,TRBV20-1,TGCAGTGCCAATCCTTTCATGGGACAAACGTACCAAGAGACCCAGTACTTC,CSANPFMGQTYQETQYF
.,few,TRBJ2-7,TRBV7-4,TGTGCCAGCACCCCCTTCGGGACTCCTGGCGTCCACGAGCAGTACTTC,CASTPFGTPGVHEQYF
.,few,TRBJ2-1,TRBV3-1,TGTGCCAGCAGCCAACCTACAGAGAGCTCCTACAATGAGCAGTTCTTC,CASSQPTESSYNEQFF
.,few,TRBJ2-4,TRBV19,TGTGCCAGTAGCGGGAGTTCCAAAAACATTCAGTACTTC,CASSGSSKNIQYF
TRBD2,few,TRBJ2-3,TRBV7-9,TGTGCCAGCAGCGCCCTGACGGGAGGGACAGATACGCAGTATTTT,CASSALTGGTDTQYF
.,.,TRBJ2-1,TRBV4-1,TGCGCCAGCAGCCAAGAGGGCCTACACAATGAGCAGTTCTTC,CASSQEGLHNEQFF
TRBD1,.,TRBJ2-7,TRBV6-1,TGTGCCAGCAGTGGGGGACAGGGGTACTACGAGCAGTACTTC,CASSGGQGYYEQYF
.,few,TRBJ1-2,TRBV19,TGTGCCAGTAGTTGGACAGCTTCGGACTATGGCTACACCTTC,CASSWTASDYGYTF
.,.,TRBJ2-1,TRBV10-3,TGTGCCATCAGCGCCGGACACAATGAGCAGTTCTTC,CAISAGHNEQFF
.,.,TRBJ2-5,TRBV7-7,TGTGCCAGCAGCTTCGGTGCGGGCGGAGAGACCCAGTACTTC,CASSFGAGGETQYF
TRBD1,.,TRBJ2-1,TRBV7-6,TGTGCCAGCAGCCCCAGGGGGCGCCTTGAGCAGTTCTTC,CASSPRGRLEQFF
TRBD2,.,TRBJ2-3,TRBV7-2,TGTGCCAGCAGCTTAGCGAGCGGGGGGGCCTCAGATACGCAGTATTTT,CASSLASGGASDTQYF
TRBD2,.,TRBJ2-1,TRBV15,TGTGCCACCAGCGCACTAGCGGGCCTTTACAATGAGCAGTTCTTC,CATSALAGLYNEQFF
TRBD1,many,TRBJ2-1,TRBV7-2,TGTGCCAGCAGCTCACCGGGACAGGGTTACAATGAGCAGTTCTTC,CASSSPGQGYNEQFF
.,.,TRBJ2-4,TRBV6-1,TGTGCCAGCAGTCTAGAGAGGGCAGACTTAGCCAAAAACATTCAGTACTTC,CASSLERADLAKNIQYF
.,few,TRBJ2-1,TRBV4-2,TGTGCCAGCAGCCAAGAAGGGGGGGGATACTACAATGAGCAGTTCTTC,CASSQEGGGYYNEQFF
TRBD1,.,TRBJ2-2,TRBV7-2,TGTGCCAGCAACCCCAGGGGGCTTGGCGGGGAGCTGTTTTTT,CASNPRGLGGELFF
.,many,TRBJ1-2,TRBV28,TGTGCCAGCAGCCCGGGGGGCGGACGCGTCTACACCTTC,CASSPGGGRVYTF
.,many,TRBJ2-3,TRBV4-3,TGCGCCAGCAGCCAAGATAAGGGAAAGGACCCGTATTTT,CASSQDKGKDPYF
.,.,TRBJ2-7,TRBV20-1,TGCAGTGCCCTTTCTACCTGGACTGCCTACGAGCAGTACTTC,CSALSTWTAYEQYF
.,.,TRBJ1-5,TRBV2,TGTGCCAGCAGCCTTACTCTACGTCAGCCCCAGCATTTT,CASSLTLRQPQHF
TRBD1,many,TRBJ2-7,TRBV6-5,TGTGCCAGCAGTTACTCCCGGGACAGCTACGAGCAGTACTTC,CASSYSRDSYEQYF
.,.,TRBJ2-1,TRBV7-2,TGTGCCAGCAGCTTAGCACTCCCGAACTACAATGAGCAGTTCTTC,CASSLALPNYNEQFF
TRBD1,.,TRBJ1-2,TRBV3-1,TGTGCCAGCAGGTCCGGGACAGGGATCTATGGCTACACCTTC,CASRSGTGIYGYTF
.,few,TRBJ2-2,TRBV7-2,TGTGCCAGCATCCCGGGAGGGGGCGACACCGGGGAGCTGTTTTTT,CASIPGGGDTGELFF
.,.,TRBJ1-6,TRBV7-9,TGTGCCAGCAGCCTGCCGGGACCCGGGGATTCACCCCTCCACTTT,CASSLPGPGDSPLHF
TRBD1,.,TRBJ1-3,TRBV5-6,TGTGCCAGCAGCTTGGCCTGGGACAGCTCTGGAAACACCATATATTTT,CASSLAWDSSGNTIYF
.,.,TRBJ2-1,TRBV10-3,TGTGCCTCCTCCGGAGATACCTACAATGAGCAGTTCTTC,CASSGDTYNEQFF